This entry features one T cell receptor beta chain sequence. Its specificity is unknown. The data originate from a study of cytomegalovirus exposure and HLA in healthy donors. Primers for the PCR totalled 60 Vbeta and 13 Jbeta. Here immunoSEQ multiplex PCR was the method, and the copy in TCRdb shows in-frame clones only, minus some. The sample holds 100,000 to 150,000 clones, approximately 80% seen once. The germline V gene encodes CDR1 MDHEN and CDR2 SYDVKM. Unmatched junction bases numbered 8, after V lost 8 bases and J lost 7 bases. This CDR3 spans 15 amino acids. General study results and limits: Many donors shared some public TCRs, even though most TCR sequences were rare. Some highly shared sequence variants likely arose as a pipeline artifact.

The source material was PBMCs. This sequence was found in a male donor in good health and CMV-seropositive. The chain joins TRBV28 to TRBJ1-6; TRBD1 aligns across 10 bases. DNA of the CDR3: TGTGCCAGCCTCCCCCCGGGACAGGGGAATTCACCCCTCCACTTT. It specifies CASLPPGQGNSPLHF. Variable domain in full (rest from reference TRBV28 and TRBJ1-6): DVKVTQSSRYLVKRTGEKVFLECVQDMDHENMFWYRQDPGLGLRLIYFSYDVKMKEKGDIPEGYSVSREKKERFSLILESASTNQTSMYLCASLPPGQGNSPLHFGNGTRLTVT.